The 3 T cell receptor beta chains below were found in one sample sequenced in a study of identical twins. TCRdb re-derived calls from the 5' RACE reads in MiXCR, one entry per CDR3 protein. The sample holds some 200,000 distinct CDR3 sequences, more than 6.5% seen once. A further study also used this sample, focusing on yellow fever vaccine responses in identical twins.

Input material: memory (CD45RO+) T cells sorted from blood. The receptors here all came from a woman younger than 30 in good health.

Ten or more counts support this clonotype. The V call is TRBV20-1, the J call TRBJ2-1, with TRBD2 matching 9 bases. This CDR3 contains 14 residues. Trimming took 7 bases from V and 3 from J; bases not matched to a gene: 7. Germline V CDR1 and CDR2: DFQATT, SNEGSKA (reference sequence). In DNA, the CDR3 is TGCAGTGTCGGCGGGGGGGGAGACTACAATGAGCAGTTCTTC. Amino acids: CSVGGGGDYNEQFF.

In this sample, this clonotype turned up a few times. The chain employs TRBV28 and TRBJ1-5, with 8 bases aligning to TRBD1. The length of the CDR3 is 17 residues. CDR1 and CDR2 from the germline V gene are MDHEN and SYDVKM. Losses at the gene ends were 4 bases for V and 0 bases for J; bases not matched to a gene: 8. CDR3 in DNA: TGTGCCAGCAGTTCTTGGACAGGGAGCTATAGCAATCAGCCCCAGCATTTT. Translating it yields CASSSWTGSYSNQPQHF.

The chain recombines TRBV20-1 with TRBJ2-1; D is unclear. There are 11 residues in the CDR3. Per the germline V gene, CDR1 is DFQATT and CDR2 is SNEGSKA (reference sequence). V lost 6 bases, J lost 2 bases, and 5 bases lay in between. CDR3 bases: TGCAGTGCAACCCCCTACAATGAGCAGTTCTTC. Encoded protein: CSATPYNEQFF.